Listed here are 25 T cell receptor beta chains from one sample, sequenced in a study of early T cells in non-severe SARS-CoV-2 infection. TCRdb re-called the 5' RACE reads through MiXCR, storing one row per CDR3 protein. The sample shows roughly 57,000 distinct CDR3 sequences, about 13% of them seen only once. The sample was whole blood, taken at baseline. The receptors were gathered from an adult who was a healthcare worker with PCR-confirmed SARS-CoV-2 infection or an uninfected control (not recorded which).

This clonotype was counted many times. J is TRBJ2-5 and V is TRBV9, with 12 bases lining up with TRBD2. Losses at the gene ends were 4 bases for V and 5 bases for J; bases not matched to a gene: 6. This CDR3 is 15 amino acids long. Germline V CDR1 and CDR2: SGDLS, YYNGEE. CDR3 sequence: CASSPSGGAHETQYF. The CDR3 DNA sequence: TGTGCCAGCAGCCCTAGCGGGGGGGCCCATGAGACCCAGTACTTC.

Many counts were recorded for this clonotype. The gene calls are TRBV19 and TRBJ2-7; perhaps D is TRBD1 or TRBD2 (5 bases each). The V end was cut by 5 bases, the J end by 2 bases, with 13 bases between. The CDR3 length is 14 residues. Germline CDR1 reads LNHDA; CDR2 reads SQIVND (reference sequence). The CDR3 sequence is CASSGRDRAYEQYF. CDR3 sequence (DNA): TGTGCCAGTAGTGGCCGGGACCGAGCCTACGAGCAGTACTTC.

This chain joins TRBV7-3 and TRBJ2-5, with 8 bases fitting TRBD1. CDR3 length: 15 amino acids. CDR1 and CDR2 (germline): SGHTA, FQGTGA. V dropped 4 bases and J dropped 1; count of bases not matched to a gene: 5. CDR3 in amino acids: CASSSTGVGQETQYF. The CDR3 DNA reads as TGTGCCAGCAGCTCGACAGGGGTGGGCCAAGAGACCCAGTACTTC.

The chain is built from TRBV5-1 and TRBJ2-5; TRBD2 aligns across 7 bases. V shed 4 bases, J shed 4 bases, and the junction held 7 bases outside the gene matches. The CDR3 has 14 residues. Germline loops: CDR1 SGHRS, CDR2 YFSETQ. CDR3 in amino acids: CASSGGLVGETQYF. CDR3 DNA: TGCGCCAGCAGCGGAGGACTAGTCGGAGAGACCCAGTACTTC.

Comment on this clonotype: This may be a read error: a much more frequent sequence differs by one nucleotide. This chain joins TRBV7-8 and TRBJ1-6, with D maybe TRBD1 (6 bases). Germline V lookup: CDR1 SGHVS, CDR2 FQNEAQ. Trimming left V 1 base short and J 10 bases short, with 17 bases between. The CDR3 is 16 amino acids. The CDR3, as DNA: TGTGCCAGCAGCTTAGGGATAGGGGGTTCAGGATCACCCCTCCACTTT. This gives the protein CASSLGIGGSGSPLHF.

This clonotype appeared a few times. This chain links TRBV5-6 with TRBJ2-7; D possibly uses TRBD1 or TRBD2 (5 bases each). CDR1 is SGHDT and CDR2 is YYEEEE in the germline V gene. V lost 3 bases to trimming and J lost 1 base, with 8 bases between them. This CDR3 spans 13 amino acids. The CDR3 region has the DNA TGTGCCAGCAGCTACGAGGGGTCCTACGAGCAGTACTTC. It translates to CASSYEGSYEQYF.

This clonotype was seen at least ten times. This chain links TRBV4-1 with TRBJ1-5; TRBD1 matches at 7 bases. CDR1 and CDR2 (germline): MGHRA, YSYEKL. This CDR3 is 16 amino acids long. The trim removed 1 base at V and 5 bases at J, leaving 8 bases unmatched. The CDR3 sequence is CASSQVWGQFYQPQHF. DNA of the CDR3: TGCGCCAGCAGCCAAGTTTGGGGACAGTTTTATCAGCCCCAGCATTTT.

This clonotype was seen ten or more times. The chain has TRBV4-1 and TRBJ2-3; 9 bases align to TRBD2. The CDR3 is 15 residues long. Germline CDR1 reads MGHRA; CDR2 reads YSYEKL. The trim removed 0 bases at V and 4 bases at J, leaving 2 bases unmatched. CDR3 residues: CASSQERGGPDTQYF. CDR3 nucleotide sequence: TGCGCCAGCAGCCAAGAGCGGGGGGGCCCAGATACGCAGTATTTT.

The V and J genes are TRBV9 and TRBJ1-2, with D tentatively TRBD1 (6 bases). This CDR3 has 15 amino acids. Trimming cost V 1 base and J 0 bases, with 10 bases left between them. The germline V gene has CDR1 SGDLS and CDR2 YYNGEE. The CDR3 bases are TGTGCCAGCAGCGTACGACAGGAATCTAACTATGGCTACACCTTC. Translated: CASSVRQESNYGYTF.

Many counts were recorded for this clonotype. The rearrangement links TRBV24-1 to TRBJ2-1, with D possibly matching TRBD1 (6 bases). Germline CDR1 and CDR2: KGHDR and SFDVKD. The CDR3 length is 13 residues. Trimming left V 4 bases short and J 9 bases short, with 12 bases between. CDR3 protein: CATSDPGVSEQFF. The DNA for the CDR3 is TGTGCCACCAGTGACCCAGGGGTTAGTGAGCAGTTCTTC.

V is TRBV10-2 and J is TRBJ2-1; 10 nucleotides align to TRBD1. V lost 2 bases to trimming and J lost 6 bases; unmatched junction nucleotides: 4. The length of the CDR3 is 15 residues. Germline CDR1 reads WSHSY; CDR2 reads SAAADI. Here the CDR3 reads CASSEPGQGTNEQFF. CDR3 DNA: TGCGCCAGCAGTGAGCCGGGACAGGGGACCAATGAGCAGTTCTTC.

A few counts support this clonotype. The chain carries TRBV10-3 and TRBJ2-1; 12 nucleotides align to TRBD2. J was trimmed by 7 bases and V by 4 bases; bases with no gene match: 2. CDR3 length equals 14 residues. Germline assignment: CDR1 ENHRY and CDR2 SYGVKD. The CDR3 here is CAISGLAGVNEQFF. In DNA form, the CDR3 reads TGTGCCATCAGTGGACTAGCGGGGGTGAATGAGCAGTTCTTC.

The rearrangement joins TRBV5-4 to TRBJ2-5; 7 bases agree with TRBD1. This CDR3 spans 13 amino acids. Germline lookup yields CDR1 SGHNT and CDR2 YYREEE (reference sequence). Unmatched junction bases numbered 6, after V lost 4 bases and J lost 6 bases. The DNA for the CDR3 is TGTGCCAGCAGCGCGACAGGGAAAAAGACCCAGTACTTC. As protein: CASSATGKKTQYF.

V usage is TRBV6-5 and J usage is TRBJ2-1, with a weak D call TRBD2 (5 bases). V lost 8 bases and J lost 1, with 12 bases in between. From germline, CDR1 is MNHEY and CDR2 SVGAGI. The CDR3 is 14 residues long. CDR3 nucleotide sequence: TGTGCCAGCGCCCTCAGAGGGTCCTACAATGAGCAGTTCTTC. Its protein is CASALRGSYNEQFF.

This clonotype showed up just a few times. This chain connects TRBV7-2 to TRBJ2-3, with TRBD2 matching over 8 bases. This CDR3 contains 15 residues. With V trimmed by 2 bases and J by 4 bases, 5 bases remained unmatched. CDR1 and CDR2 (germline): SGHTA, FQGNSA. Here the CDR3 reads CASSLSGSGADTQYF. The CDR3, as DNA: TGTGCCAGCAGCTTAAGCGGGAGCGGGGCAGATACGCAGTATTTT.

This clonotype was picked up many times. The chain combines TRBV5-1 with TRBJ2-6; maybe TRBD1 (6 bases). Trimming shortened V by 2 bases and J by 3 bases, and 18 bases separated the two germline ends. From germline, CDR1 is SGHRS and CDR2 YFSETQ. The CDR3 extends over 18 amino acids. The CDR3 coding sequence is TGCGCCAGCAGCTTTATGGCAGGGGCTCCTCGTGGGGCCAACGTCCTGACTTTC. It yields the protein CASSFMAGAPRGANVLTF.

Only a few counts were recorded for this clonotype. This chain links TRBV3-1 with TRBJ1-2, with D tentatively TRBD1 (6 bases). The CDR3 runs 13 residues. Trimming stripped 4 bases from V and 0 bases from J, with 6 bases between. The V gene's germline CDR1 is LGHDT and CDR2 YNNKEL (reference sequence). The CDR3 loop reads CASSPGANYGYTF. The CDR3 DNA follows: TGTGCCAGCAGCCCAGGGGCTAACTATGGCTACACCTTC. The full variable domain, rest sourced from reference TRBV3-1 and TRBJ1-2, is DTAVSQTPKYLVTQMGNDKSIKCEQNLGHDTMYWYKQDSKKFLKIMFSYNNKELIINETVPNRFSPKSPDKAHLNLHINSLELGDSAVYFCASSPGANYGYTFGSGTRLTVV.

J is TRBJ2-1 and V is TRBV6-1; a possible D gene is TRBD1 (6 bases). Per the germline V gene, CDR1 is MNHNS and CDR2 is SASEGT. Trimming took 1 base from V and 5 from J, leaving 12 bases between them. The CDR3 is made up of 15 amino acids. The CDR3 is CASSEGQVRNNEQFF. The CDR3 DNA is TGTGCCAGCAGTGAAGGACAGGTAAGAAACAATGAGCAGTTCTTC.

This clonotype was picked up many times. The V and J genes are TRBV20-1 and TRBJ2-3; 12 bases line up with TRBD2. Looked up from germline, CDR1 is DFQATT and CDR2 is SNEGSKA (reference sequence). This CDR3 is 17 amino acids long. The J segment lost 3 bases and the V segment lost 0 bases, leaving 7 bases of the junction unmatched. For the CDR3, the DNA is TGCAGTGCTAGAGATCTATCGACTAGCGGGGGAACAGATACGCAGTATTTT. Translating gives CSARDLSTSGGTDTQYF.

The CDR3 reads CASSLDRGRVNYGYTF. The CDR3 coding sequence is TGTGCCAGCAGCTTAGACAGGGGAAGGGTGAACTATGGCTACACCTTC. The chain uses TRBV7-8 and TRBJ1-2; 7 bases are shared with TRBD1. Germline-derived CDR1 and CDR2 are SGHVS and FQNEAQ. With 1 base clipped from V and 2 bases from J, the junction kept 7 bases outside the gene matches. The CDR3 covers 16 residues.

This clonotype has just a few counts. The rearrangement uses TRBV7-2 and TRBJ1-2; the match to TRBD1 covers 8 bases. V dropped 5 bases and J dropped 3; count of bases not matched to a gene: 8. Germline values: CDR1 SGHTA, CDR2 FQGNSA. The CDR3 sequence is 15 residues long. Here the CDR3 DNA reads TGTGCCAGCAGCAGACAGGGGATTGTTGACTATGGCTACACCTTC. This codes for CASSRQGIVDYGYTF.

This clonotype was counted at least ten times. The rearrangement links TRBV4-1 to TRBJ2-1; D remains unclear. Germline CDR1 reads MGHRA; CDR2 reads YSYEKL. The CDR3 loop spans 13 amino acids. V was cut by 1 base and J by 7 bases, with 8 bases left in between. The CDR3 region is CASSQGLINEQFF. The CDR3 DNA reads TGCGCCAGCAGCCAAGGGCTGATTAATGAGCAGTTCTTC.

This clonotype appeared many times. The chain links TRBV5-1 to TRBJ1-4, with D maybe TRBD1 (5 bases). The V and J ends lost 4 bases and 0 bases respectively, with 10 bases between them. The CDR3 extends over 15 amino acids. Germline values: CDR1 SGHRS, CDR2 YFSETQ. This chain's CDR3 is CASSPGGSTNEKLFF. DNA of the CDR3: TGCGCCAGCAGCCCGGGGGGGTCAACTAATGAAAAACTGTTTTTT.

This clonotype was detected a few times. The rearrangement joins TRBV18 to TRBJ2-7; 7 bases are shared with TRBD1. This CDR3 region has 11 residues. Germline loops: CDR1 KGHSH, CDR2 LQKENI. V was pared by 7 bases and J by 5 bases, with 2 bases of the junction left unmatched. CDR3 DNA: TGTGCCAGCTTGACAGGGAACGAGCAGTACTTC. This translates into CASLTGNEQYF.

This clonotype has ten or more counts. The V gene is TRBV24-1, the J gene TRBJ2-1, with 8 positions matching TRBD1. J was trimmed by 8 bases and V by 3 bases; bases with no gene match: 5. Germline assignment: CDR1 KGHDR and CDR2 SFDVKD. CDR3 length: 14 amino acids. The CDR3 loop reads CATSDHRGDHEQFF. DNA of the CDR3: TGTGCCACCAGTGATCACAGGGGGGACCATGAGCAGTTCTTC.